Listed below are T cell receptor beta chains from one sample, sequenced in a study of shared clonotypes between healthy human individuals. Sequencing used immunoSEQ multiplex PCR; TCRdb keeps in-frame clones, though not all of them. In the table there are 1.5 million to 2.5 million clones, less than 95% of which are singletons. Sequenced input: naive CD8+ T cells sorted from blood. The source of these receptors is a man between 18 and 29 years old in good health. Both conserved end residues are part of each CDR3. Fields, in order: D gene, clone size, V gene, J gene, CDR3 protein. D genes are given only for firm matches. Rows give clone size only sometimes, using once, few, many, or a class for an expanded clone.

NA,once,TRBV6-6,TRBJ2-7,CASSYSGPYEQYF
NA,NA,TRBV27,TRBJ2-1,CASSFQGYEQFF
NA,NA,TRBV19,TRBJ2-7,CASSMDSSYEQYF
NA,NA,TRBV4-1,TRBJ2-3,CASSQLDTDTQYF
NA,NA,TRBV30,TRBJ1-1,CAWSPINTEAFF
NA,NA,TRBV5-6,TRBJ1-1,CASTPRMGVAEAFF
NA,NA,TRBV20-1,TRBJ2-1,CSAWAGNEQFF
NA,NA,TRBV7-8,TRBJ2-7,CASSSGGLHYEQYF
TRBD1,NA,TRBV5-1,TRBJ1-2,CASSLVGQESSGYTF
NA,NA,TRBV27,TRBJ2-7,CASSPGIAYEQYF
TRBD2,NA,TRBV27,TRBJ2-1,CASSFGTRGEQFF
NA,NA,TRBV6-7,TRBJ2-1,CASSYSSRGWDNNEQFF
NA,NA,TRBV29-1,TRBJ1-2,CSVVEDSGGYTF
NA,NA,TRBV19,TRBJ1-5,CASSIGGDGGEPQHF
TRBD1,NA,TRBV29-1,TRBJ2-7,CSVEDSKLRQGDLNTPYEQYF